This passage covers 32 T cell receptor beta chains from one sample sequenced in a study of T cells in Graves' hyperthyroidism and ophthalmopathy. Amplified regions were TCR beta CDR3 sequences from RNA transcripts. First-round RT-PCR of the TCR CDR3 relied on the HTBI primer set. MiXCR, run by TCRdb on the multiplex PCR reads, gives a single entry per CDR3 protein. Of 500,000 or so distinct CDR3 sequences listed, approximately 17% are singletons. The sequenced sample was blood. The source of these receptors is a woman aged 18-29 years with Graves' ophthalmopathy.

The J gene is TRBJ2-5, the V gene TRBV5-1; TRBD2 matches at 16 bases. The ends lost 5 bases at V and 7 bases at J; junction bases unmatched: 14. The CDR3 spans 18 residues. The germline CDR1 and CDR2 sequences are SGHRS and YFSETQ. CDR3 coding DNA: TGCGCCAGCAGTCCTACCGGGACTAGCGGGAGGGGCCCCGGGACCCAGTACTTC. The encoded protein is CASSPTGTSGRGPGTQYF.

The rearrangement uses TRBV9 and TRBJ2-3; TRBD2 matches 7 bases. V dropped 3 bases and J dropped 0; count of bases not matched to a gene: 4. The CDR3 contains 15 residues. Germline V gene sequence: CDR1 SGDLS, CDR2 YYNGEE. CDR3 bases: TGTGCCAGCAGCGGGGGGGGGGATAGCACAGATACGCAGTATTTT. Its protein is CASSGGGDSTDTQYF.

J is TRBJ2-7 and V is TRBV4-1; no firm D call. Trimming shortened V by 4 bases and J by 6 bases, and 13 bases separated the two germline ends. The length of the CDR3 is 13 residues. Per the germline V gene, CDR1 is MGHRA and CDR2 is YSYEKL. The CDR3 spells CASSPWPGSEQYF. DNA for the CDR3: TGCGCCAGCAGCCCCTGGCCCGGTTCCGAGCAGTACTTC.

This clonotype turned up a few times. The gene calls are TRBV6-1 and TRBJ2-5, with 8 bases lining up with TRBD2. Losses at the gene ends were 10 bases for V and 5 bases for J; bases not matched to a gene: 6. The CDR3 is 12 residues long. The germline V gene encodes CDR1 MNHNS and CDR2 SASEGT. CDR3 bases: TGTGCCACCGCCCCGGGAGGGGAGACCCAGTACTTC. Its protein product is CATAPGGETQYF.

The chain uses TRBV7-9 and TRBJ2-5, with D hard to call. Trimming stripped 5 bases from V and 3 bases from J, with 13 bases between. The germline gives CDR1 SEHNR, CDR2 FQNEAQ (reference sequence). The CDR3 extends over 14 amino acids. The CDR3 loop reads CASSPSTEEETQYF. In DNA, the CDR3 is TGTGCCAGCAGCCCGAGCACAGAGGAAGAGACCCAGTACTTC.

A note on this clonotype: A much larger clone differs by one base, so this may be a read error. The chain is built from TRBV11-1 and TRBJ1-1, with D hard to call. CDR1 is SGHAT, CDR2 FQDESV, per germline (reference sequence). The CDR3 extends over 14 amino acids. The CDR3 nucleotides are TGTGTCAGCAGCCCCCACGGGCTGAGCACTGAAGCTTTCTTT. This translates into CVSSPHGLSTEAFF.

This clonotype was counted many times. The chain links TRBV6-1 to TRBJ2-1, with TRBD1 matching 9 bases. J gave up 2 bases and V 4 bases, and 3 bases lay outside the gene matches. The CDR3 runs 15 residues. CDR1 MNHNS and CDR2 SASEGT come from the germline V gene. In nucleotides, the CDR3 is TGTGCCAGCAGTGCCAACAGGGGGCCCTACAATGAGCAGTTCTTC. It encodes CASSANRGPYNEQFF.

V gene TRBV5-1 combines with J gene TRBJ2-7, with 8 positions matching TRBD1. From germline, CDR1 is SGHRS and CDR2 YFSETQ. V was clipped by 4 bases and J by 0 bases; unmatched bases: 6. There are 15 residues in the CDR3. CDR3 DNA: TGCGCCAGCAGCCCCCCGGACAGGGACTCCTACGAGCAGTACTTC. Translating it yields CASSPPDRDSYEQYF.

This clonotype was picked up many times. The rearrangement links TRBV27 to TRBJ2-3, with 8 nucleotides matching TRBD2. Germline V gene data show CDR1 as MNHEY and CDR2 as SMNVEV (reference sequence). V lost 6 bases and J lost 3; bases outside the gene matches: 11. The CDR3 totals 16 residues. The CDR3 loop is CASRLNGGGKTDTQYF. The DNA of the CDR3 is TGTGCCAGCAGACTTAACGGGGGGGGTAAGACAGATACGCAGTATTTT.

This clonotype was observed a handful of times. The J gene is TRBJ1-5, the V gene TRBV10-2, with TRBD1 identical over 7 bases. Germline trimming cut 5 bases from V and 3 bases from J; bases unmatched to any gene: 4. CDR1 and CDR2 (germline): WSHSY, SAAADI. The CDR3 has 14 residues. CDR3 DNA sequence: TGCGCCAGCAGTTTTGACAGGGACAATCAGCCCCAGCATTTT. This sequence encodes CASSFDRDNQPQHF.

This clonotype was counted at least ten times. This rearrangement joins TRBV11-2 to TRBJ2-1, with unresolved D. Trimming took 5 bases from V and 9 from J, leaving 5 bases between them. CDR3 length equals 10 residues. From germline, CDR1 is SGHAT and CDR2 FQNNGV. The CDR3 DNA sequence: TGTGCCAGCAGCGTTACTGAGCAGTTCTTC. It yields the protein CASSVTEQFF. Full variable domain (remainder filled in from reference TRBV11-2 and TRBJ2-1): EAGVAQSPRYKIIEKRQSVAFWCNPISGHATLYWYQQILGQGPKLLIQFQNNGVVDDSQLPKDRFSAERLKGVDSTLKIQPAKLEDSAVYLCASSVTEQFFGPGTRLTVL.

The rearrangement uses TRBV11-2 and TRBJ2-1; D not certain. The germline V gene has CDR1 SGHAT and CDR2 FQNNGV. With 2 bases removed from V and 0 bases from J, the gap between germline ends came to 8 bases. The CDR3 runs 15 residues. In DNA, the CDR3 is TGTGCCAGCAGCTTAAGCTTAGGCTCCTACAATGAGCAGTTCTTC. This gives the protein CASSLSLGSYNEQFF.

This sequence joins TRBV10-2 and TRBJ1-1; 8 bases map to TRBD1. J gave up 12 bases and V 4 bases, and 10 bases lay outside the gene matches. This CDR3 spans 13 amino acids. Germline V CDR1 and CDR2: WSHSY, SAAADI. CDR3 coding DNA: TGCGCCAGCAGTGGGTACAGGGGGATTAGAACTTTCTTT. This codes for CASSGYRGIRTFF.

V gene TRBV12-3 or TRBV12-4 combines with J gene TRBJ1-2; TRBD1 aligns across 9 bases. This CDR3 comprises 13 residues. The junction had 4 bases not matched to a gene; V was cut back by 3 bases and J by 8 bases. CDR3 DNA: TGTGCCAGCAGTTTCTTACAGGGGGCCGGCTACACCTTC. Its translation is CASSFLQGAGYTF.

There are a few counts of this clonotype. The chain combines TRBV29-1 with TRBJ1-1, with a possible D match to TRBD1 (5 bases). CDR3 size: 13 residues. The germline V gene has CDR1 SQVTM and CDR2 ANQGSEA. V lost 5 bases, J lost 2 bases, and 12 bases lay in between. The CDR3 nucleotides are TGCAGCGTTTGGGGCCAGATTAACACTGAAGCTTTCTTT. Its protein product is CSVWGQINTEAFF.

This clonotype was detected a few times. The chain links TRBV13 to TRBJ2-5; no clear D. V lost 3 bases and J lost 4, with 6 bases in between. The CDR3 runs to 12 residues. Germline V gene data show CDR1 as PRHDT and CDR2 as FYEKMQ (reference sequence). Here the CDR3 DNA reads TGTGCCAGCAGCTTCAGTATAGAGACCCAGTACTTC. Protein product: CASSFSIETQYF.

The chain employs TRBV18 and TRBJ2-3; 8 nucleotides match TRBD2. This CDR3 spans 18 amino acids. Germline V CDR1 and CDR2: KGHSH, LQKENI. V lost 3 bases to trimming and J lost 1 base; unmatched junction nucleotides: 12. In DNA, the CDR3 is TGTGCCAGCTCACCCTACTCGGGACTAGTCAGGGGCACAGATACGCAGTATTTT. It codes for CASSPYSGLVRGTDTQYF.

The chain has TRBV5-5 and TRBJ2-5, with D perhaps matching TRBD2 (6 bases). V lost 3 bases, J lost 5 bases, and 20 bases lay in between. Germline values: CDR1 SGHKS, CDR2 YYEKEE (reference sequence). The CDR3 is 16 amino acids. In nucleotides, the CDR3 is TGTGCCAGCAGCTCTCGCGAGGGGCCAGGGAGGGAGACCCAGTACTTC. Its protein is CASSSREGPGRETQYF.

This clonotype was picked up many times. The chain links TRBV27 to TRBJ1-2; D possibly corresponds to TRBD1 (5 bases). CDR1 is MNHEY and CDR2 is SMNVEV in the germline V gene (reference sequence). V gave up 3 bases and J gave up 4 bases, with 9 bases separating them. The CDR3 consists of 13 residues. CDR3 protein: CASSFTGRYGYTF. CDR3 DNA: TGTGCCAGCAGTTTTACAGGCCGCTATGGCTACACCTTC.

This rearrangement joins TRBV9 to TRBJ1-2, with a possible D match to TRBD1 (5 bases). This CDR3 spans 14 amino acids. Germline V CDR1 and CDR2: SGDLS, YYNGEE. V dropped 4 bases and J dropped 4 bases, with 14 bases sitting between them. The CDR3 sequence is CASSPGPYSYGYTF. The CDR3 region has the DNA TGTGCCAGCAGCCCGGGACCCTACAGCTATGGCTACACCTTC.

This clonotype was counted ten times or more. The rearrangement links TRBV20-1 to TRBJ2-1; TRBD2 matches at 9 bases. The CDR3 is 16 amino acids. V lost 3 bases, J lost 1 base, and 7 bases stayed unmatched. Germline assignment: CDR1 DFQATT and CDR2 SNEGSKA (reference sequence). Here the CDR3 reads CSARDLAGPSYNEQFF. CDR3 coding DNA: TGCAGTGCTAGGGATCTAGCGGGGCCGTCCTACAATGAGCAGTTCTTC.

This clonotype was counted a single time. The V and J genes are TRBV11-2 and TRBJ2-3; D uncertain. Per the germline V gene, CDR1 is SGHAT and CDR2 is FQNNGV. Trimming cost V 0 bases and J 3 bases, with 10 bases left between them. CDR3 length equals 15 residues. CDR3 in DNA: TGTGCCAGCAGCTTAGATGGGAAGCGAACAGATACGCAGTATTTT. It translates to CASSLDGKRTDTQYF. Using reference TRBV11-2 and TRBJ2-3 for the parts outside the CDR3, the full variable domain is EAGVAQSPRYKIIEKRQSVAFWCNPISGHATLYWYQQILGQGPKLLIQFQNNGVVDDSQLPKDRFSAERLKGVDSTLKIQPAKLEDSAVYLCASSLDGKRTDTQYFGPGTRLTVL.

The V gene is TRBV12-3 or TRBV12-4, the J gene TRBJ2-5, with TRBD2 identical over 7 bases. The CDR3 is 13 residues long. Losses at the gene ends were 1 base for V and 9 bases for J; bases not matched to a gene: 5. DNA for the CDR3: TGTGCCAGCAGTTTAGGGGAGGGAAACTCCCAGTACTTC. It codes for CASSLGEGNSQYF.

This clonotype has at least ten counts. DNA of the CDR3: TGTGCCAGCAGTTCAAACCGGGACAGGGGACGAGCTTTCTTT. This translates into CASSSNRDRGRAFF. The V and J genes are TRBV27 and TRBJ1-1; 10 bases line up with TRBD1. Trimming at V came to 4 bases and at J to 10 bases, leaving 9 bases not matched to a gene. CDR1 is MNHEY and CDR2 is SMNVEV in the germline V gene (reference sequence). CDR3 length: 14 residues.

This clonotype was recorded once. The chain recombines TRBV11-2 with TRBJ2-5; the match to TRBD2 covers 16 bases. This CDR3 has 18 residues. V trimming: 4 bases; J trimming: 5 bases; junction bases outside the gene matches: 10. Germline V gene data show CDR1 as SGHAT and CDR2 as FQNNGV. CDR3 sequence reads: CASSSPGLAGGRGETQYF. The CDR3 DNA reads as TGTGCCAGCAGCTCACCGGGACTAGCGGGAGGGCGGGGGGAGACCCAGTACTTC.

This clonotype has at least ten counts. J is TRBJ1-1 and V is TRBV13; 8 bases are a match to TRBD1. The germline V gene has CDR1 PRHDT and CDR2 FYEKMQ (reference sequence). J was trimmed by 1 base and V by 5 bases; bases with no gene match: 3. The CDR3 length is 14 residues. The CDR3 reads CASSTGTGNTEAFF. Here the CDR3 DNA reads TGTGCCAGCAGCACCGGGACAGGGAACACTGAAGCTTTCTTT.

The CDR3 DNA reads as TGTGCCAGCAGTGAAACCCTTGGGACTAGCGGGAGCTACGAGCAGTACTTC. It encodes CASSETLGTSGSYEQYF. The chain has TRBV25-1 and TRBJ2-7; 14 bases are shared with TRBD2. Looked up from germline, CDR1 is MGHDK and CDR2 is SYGVNS. This CDR3 contains 17 residues. V shed 2 bases, J shed 3 bases, and the junction held 6 bases outside the gene matches.

This clonotype was seen many times. The rearrangement links TRBV5-1 to TRBJ1-2; no clear D gene. Germline V gene sequence: CDR1 SGHRS, CDR2 YFSETQ. The CDR3 runs 13 residues. V lost 1 base, J lost 8 bases, and 12 bases lay in between. This chain's CDR3 is CASSLSRDGGYTF. Written as DNA, the CDR3 is TGCGCCAGCAGCTTGAGTAGGGATGGAGGCTACACCTTC.

This clonotype was recorded only once. The chain is built from TRBV11-3 and TRBJ2-2, with D unresolved. The CDR3 length is 12 residues. Germline lookup yields CDR1 SGHNT and CDR2 YENEEA. V lost 5 bases and J 7 bases, leaving 8 bases between the germline ends. DNA of the CDR3: TGTGCCAGCAGCCACCTGGGCGGGGAGCTGTTTTTT. It codes for CASSHLGGELFF.

This chain uses TRBV7-8 with TRBJ2-3, with 14 bases aligning to TRBD2. V trimming: 4 bases; J trimming: 2 bases; junction bases outside the gene matches: 5. The CDR3 is 17 residues long. The germline V gene encodes CDR1 SGHVS and CDR2 FQNEAQ. The CDR3 loop is CASSSGTSGGTTDTQYF. The CDR3 nucleotides read TGTGCCAGCAGCTCCGGGACTAGCGGGGGAACCACAGATACGCAGTATTTT.

The table lists this clonotype with many counts. This rearrangement joins TRBV28 to TRBJ2-3; D is possibly TRBD2 (6 bases). This CDR3 has 14 residues. The germline V gene encodes CDR1 MDHEN and CDR2 SYDVKM. V was shortened by 5 bases and J by 7 bases, with 16 bases between the two germline ends. The CDR3 protein is CASSPQEGSYTQYF. CDR3 DNA: TGTGCCAGCAGTCCCCAGGAGGGAAGCTATACGCAGTATTTT.

V and J are TRBV6-1 and TRBJ1-2; tentatively, D is TRBD1 (5 bases). Germline assignment: CDR1 MNHNS and CDR2 SASEGT. V was trimmed by 0 bases and J by 7 bases, leaving 12 bases between them. This CDR3 has 14 amino acids. CDR3: CASSEARGRGGYTF. CDR3 coding DNA: TGTGCCAGCAGTGAAGCGCGAGGGAGGGGTGGCTACACCTTC.